This passage covers 12 T cell receptor beta chains from one sample sequenced in a study of T-cell memory formation after mild COVID-19. One entry per CDR3 protein, called by TCRdb with MiXCR from the 5' RACE reads. The table lists around 200,000 distinct CDR3 sequences, around 25% of them singletons. The sample consisted of PBMCs or a T cell subset sorted from them (not recorded which). The source is an adult woman who had mild COVID-19 (a few samples of this study predate the infection). Cell type and time point are not known.

This clonotype appeared a few times. The rearrangement links TRBV20-1 to TRBJ2-7; 10 positions agree with TRBD1. The CDR3 sequence is 13 residues long. The trim removed 3 bases at V and 3 bases at J, leaving 2 bases unmatched. Per the germline V gene, CDR1 is DFQATT and CDR2 is SNEGSKA (reference sequence). Written as DNA, the CDR3 is TGCAGTGCTAGGGGGGACAGGGGCTACGAGCAGTACTTC. Translation: CSARGDRGYEQYF.

This clonotype came up a few times. The chain joins TRBV4-3 to TRBJ1-2, with 7 positions matching TRBD1. The germline gives CDR1 LGHNA, CDR2 YSLEER. The CDR3 contains 13 residues. V lost 5 bases, J lost 4 bases, and 4 bases stayed unmatched. CDR3 sequence reads: CASSGQVSYGYTF. The CDR3 DNA reads as TGCGCCAGCAGCGGACAGGTCTCCTATGGCTACACCTTC.

CDR3 loop: CASSQAPRGTGVYEQYF. For the CDR3, the DNA is TGCGCCAGCAGCCAAGCTCCCAGGGGGACAGGTGTCTACGAGCAGTACTTC. The rearrangement uses TRBV4-1 and TRBJ2-7, with 8 bases aligning to TRBD1. The length of the CDR3 is 17 residues. Germline lookup yields CDR1 MGHRA and CDR2 YSYEKL. V shed 1 base and J 3 bases; nucleotides not matched to a gene: 11.

This clonotype showed up just a few times. This chain uses TRBV20-1 with TRBJ1-2; TRBD1 is a possible D gene (5 bases). V was trimmed by 1 base and J by 2 bases, leaving 8 bases between them. The CDR3 consists of 13 residues. CDR1 and CDR2 from the germline V gene are DFQATT and SNEGSKA (reference sequence). CDR3 amino acids: CSARGRENYGYTF. The CDR3 DNA sequence: TGCAGTGCTAGAGGCAGGGAGAACTATGGCTACACCTTC.

The table lists this clonotype with a few counts. This chain uses TRBV5-1 with TRBJ2-7, with 10 bases lining up with TRBD2. Germline V lookup: CDR1 SGHRS, CDR2 YFSETQ. The J segment lost 5 bases and the V segment lost 4 bases, leaving 6 bases of the junction unmatched. The CDR3 is made up of 14 amino acids. The DNA for the CDR3 is TGCGCCAGCAGCCTTAGCGGGAGGATCCACGAGCAGTACTTC. The encoded protein is CASSLSGRIHEQYF.

This clonotype was seen only a few times. V is TRBV15 and J is TRBJ2-5; D may be TRBD1 or TRBD2 (5 bases each). Germline V gene data show CDR1 as LNHNV and CDR2 as YYDKDF (reference sequence). The CDR3 runs 15 residues. V shed 1 base and J shed 1 base, with 10 bases lying between them. The DNA for the CDR3 is TGTGCCACCAGCAGAGGGGGGATAAGCCAAGAGACCCAGTACTTC. Amino acid sequence: CATSRGGISQETQYF.

The V call is TRBV6-1, the J call TRBJ1-5; no firm D call. The germline V gene has CDR1 MNHNS and CDR2 SASEGT. V shed 7 bases and J shed 7 bases, with 14 bases lying between them. The CDR3 totals 13 residues. The CDR3 coding sequence is TGTGCCAGCACCCTAAGTAGGGAACAGCCCCAGCATTTT. This codes for CASTLSREQPQHF.

The chain combines TRBV4-1 with TRBJ1-1; D might be TRBD1 (5 bases). Germline lookup yields CDR1 MGHRA and CDR2 YSYEKL. V shed 2 bases and J shed 5 bases, with 15 bases lying between them. CDR3 length equals 15 residues. CDR3 loop: CASSQWTQGSTEAFF. The CDR3 DNA follows: TGCGCCAGCAGCCAATGGACACAAGGATCTACTGAAGCTTTCTTT.

This clonotype occurred a few times. V gene TRBV3-1 combines with J gene TRBJ2-3, with 12 nucleotides matching TRBD2. CDR1 LGHDT and CDR2 YNNKEL come from the germline V gene (reference sequence). With 1 base clipped from V and 1 base from J, the junction kept 3 bases outside the gene matches. The CDR3 totals 17 residues. The CDR3 DNA is TGTGCCAGCAGCCAAGGACTAGCGGGGGCCCGCACAGATACGCAGTATTTT. It specifies CASSQGLAGARTDTQYF.

This clonotype showed up many times. The genes are TRBV20-1 and TRBJ2-5; D unresolved. The CDR3 runs to 11 residues. The germline CDR1 and CDR2 sequences are DFQATT and SNEGSKA (reference sequence). V lost 3 bases to trimming and J lost 5 bases, with 7 bases between them. CDR3 DNA sequence: TGCAGTGCTAGGGAGTTGGAGACCCAGTACTTC. This sequence encodes CSARELETQYF.

This clonotype has just a few counts. The chain couples TRBV20-1 to TRBJ2-7; 9 positions match TRBD1. CDR1 DFQATT and CDR2 SNEGSKA come from the germline V gene (reference sequence). This CDR3 contains 15 residues. The CDR3 DNA follows: TGCAGCGCCAGTATAATCGGGGACAGGGTCCACGAGCAGTACTTC. It yields the protein CSASIIGDRVHEQYF.

This clonotype has a handful of counts. The rearrangement joins TRBV20-1 to TRBJ2-1; 11 nucleotides align to TRBD1. Germline assignment: CDR1 DFQATT and CDR2 SNEGSKA (reference sequence). The length of the CDR3 is 13 residues. The CDR3 DNA reads as TGCAGCGTCCGGGACAGGGGGTTGAATGAGCAGTTCTTC. Encoded protein: CSVRDRGLNEQFF.